This record covers a single TCR beta chain. What this receptor recognizes is not known. Within one base of it there is no much larger clone, and no base qualities were kept. This record belongs to a study of cytomegalovirus exposure and HLA in healthy donors (dated by TCRdb to about 2017). Some background on the complete study: According to an earlier analysis of a few hundred of the donors, about 179 million T cells yielded some 120 million unique TCR beta sequences and about 300 Gb of sequence data. Every repertoire in the discovery cohort had been generated on one and the same sequencing platform. A later genetic analysis took genome-wide SNP genotypes for about three fifths of the roughly 700 donors and used that subset as a discovery cohort. HLA typing covered class I and class II loci at four-digit resolution. Of the roughly 400 genotyped donors, over 80% were placed in the genetic ancestry cluster associated with self-reported Caucasian donors. Across approximately 400 genotyped donors of the cohort, an average of about 250,000 unique TCR beta nucleotide sequences per donor were sequenced, and around 20% of those sequences were non-productive. The T cell repertoires of under 700 subjects were profiled by immunosequencing and related to cytomegalovirus serostatus. Several DR-DQ haplotypes were treated as single units for association and clustering because of strong linkage in the cohort. Besides the first cohort of hundreds of subjects, a separate validation cohort made up of over 95 different subjects was used. The study aimed to test whether signatures of past pathogen exposure could be identified by cataloging public T cell receptors. To predict cytomegalovirus infection status, the study brought together high-throughput TCR immunosequencing, statistical association of individual TCRs with disease status, and machine learning. In a later analysis, previously published TCR beta repertoires from 550 to 750 donors were re-analyzed and high-resolution HLA genotyping was added so that TCR occurrence patterns could be studied. An early release covering 500 to 750 HLA-typed donors comprised approximately 300 gigabases of sequencing data and around 86 million unique TCR sequences. The number of donors typed differed by locus, with roughly 629-640 for A, B, C, DRB1 and DQB1, roughly 520 for DQA1, 600 to 610 for DPA1, and around 450 for DPB1. Donor age, sex, ethnicity and CMV serostatus were compiled together with the repertoire data. In the later analysis, no new phenotypic data were used to find candidate immune exposures; instead, reliance was placed on TCR beta sequences and their occurrence across donors. In an earlier analysis of 587 of the donors, high-throughput TCR beta sequencing was used to judge whether each TCR beta V gene segment behaved as functional or pseudogenic.

The investigation overall reported the following: CMV serostatus was the only immune exposure information available for the cohort. Broadly in line with IMGT annotations, most TCR beta V segments showed up in productive rearrangements about 90% or about 30% of the time in an earlier analysis of around 600 of the donors. Because HLA typing was missing for some donors at each locus, association tests included only the typed subset. A later analysis reported that several top co-occurrence clusters appeared linked to parvovirus B19, influenza, CMV and Epstein-Barr virus. Some IMGT-functional V segments, including TRBV6-2 and TRBV6-3, could not be distinguished by the 87-base-pair reads and were therefore excluded. The cohort was sequenced for TCR beta chains only, and without alpha or paired-chain data the features that could be detected were limited. A further reported finding was that TCR beta sequences accurately predicted the HLA-A and HLA-B alleles for most subjects in the first cohort. V-gene and J-gene trimming of TCR beta chains was associated with a missense DCLRE1C variant in a later genetic analysis, and the association was replicated in an independent cohort. In the study, around 150 TCR beta chains were listed as associated with cytomegalovirus. According to a later genetic analysis, donors in an Asian-associated ancestry cluster had fewer N-insertions in productive TCRs than the approximately 610-donor mean. Correlated functional status among segregating V segments might reflect linkage disequilibrium, but an unknown experimental factor could not be ruled out. In a later analysis, HLA-associated TCR beta chains showed more clonal expansion and lower generation probabilities than non-associated chains that were equally common. Assigning TCR associations to individual alleles was difficult when HLA alleles, especially DR and DQ, strongly co-occurred. The authors suggested that the approach could potentially be extended to other disease states and immunological phenotypes. Because counts were too low, around 18 rarely observed V segments, including chromosome 9 orphons, were left out of the earlier analysis of several hundred of the donors. A cluster of highly shared sequence variants was judged likely to represent a technical artifact of the sequencing pipeline. In a later analysis, 16,951 TCR beta sequences were associated with specific HLA alleles at a false discovery rate of 0.05. While some public TCRs were present in many individuals, most TCR sequences turned up only very rarely across donors. In vitro tests confirmed that a few of the cytomegalovirus-associated TCR beta chains recognize cytomegalovirus antigens. In a later analysis, most CMV-associated TCR beta chains were found to appear HLA-restricted, with HLA associations seemingly driven largely by CMV exposure. The presence/absence analyses assumed that sequencing depth was roughly uniform across donors, and that assumption may not be true. According to a later analysis, TCR association rates differed among HLA loci, with DRB1 alleles showing the most associated TCRs and HLA-C alleles showing the fewest. The classifier was reported to diagnose cytomegalovirus status with high specificity and sensitivity in both the original cohort and the validation cohort.

The cohort consisted of more than 650 healthy bone marrow donors. At the time of sampling, every cohort member was nominally healthy, though immune exposures that went unrecorded were likely present. The donor was CMV seronegative and was included in the group of over 300 seronegative cohort members. Every donor gave a peripheral blood sample, and the peripheral blood mononuclear cells from that sample were used for TCR beta sequencing. The Qiagen DNeasy Blood Extraction Kit was used to extract genomic DNA from the blood cell samples. Library prep was done by the immunoSEQ multiplex PCR assay. A mixture of 60 forward primers for TCR Vbeta segments and 13 reverse primers for TCR Jbeta segments was used in the multiplex PCR. A multiplex PCR assay on genomic DNA amplified the CDR3 region of rearranged TCR beta genes. On the Illumina HiSeq System, the amplified TCR beta libraries were sequenced as 87-base-pair reads. Per the original workflow: A later analysis tallied around 87 million unique TCR beta chains across the 666 repertoires, and approximately 12 million of those chains were shared by two or more donors. A nearest-neighbor algorithm error-corrected the raw reads and collapsed the reads into unique sequences, merging closely related sequences to remove PCR and sequencing errors. V, D and J gene segments were assigned by aligning CDR3 sequences to IMGT reference sequences. For a sequence to be retained, a match of at least six nucleotides was required to both a V gene segment and a J gene segment. A rearrangement was called productive if the CDR3 had no stop codons and remained in frame with V and J, and every other rearrangement was called non-productive. Following IMGT convention, CDR3 was defined as the stretch from the second conserved V-encoded cysteine up to the conserved J-encoded phenylalanine. The earlier analysis of a few hundred of the donors excluded any sequence lacking an unambiguous match to a single V gene segment. In an earlier analysis of several hundred of the donors, V segments were called functional above 56.7% productive rearrangements and were called segregating when the between-donor standard deviation exceeded 5%. A statistical classification framework was developed to diagnose cytomegalovirus status using the catalog of TCR beta chain sequences. In a later analysis, TCR nucleotide sequences were compared against IMGT/GENE-DB human TR gene sequences so that V and J genes could be assigned. The TCRdist pipeline was used in a later analysis to assign CDR3 sequences and most-parsimonious VDJ recombination scenarios. In a later analysis, each TCR beta chain was defined by its CDR3 amino acid sequence together with its V-gene family, and reads without a unique V-gene family were excluded. As a way to deal with suspected cross-contamination and a sequencing artifact, a later analysis dropped 640 or so nucleotide sequences that were highly shared and had low generation probability. In a later analysis, a clonal expansion index was calculated for each public chain from normalized within-repertoire ranks of inferred template counts. A later analysis computed generation probabilities with a VDJ recombination model fitted to out-of-frame rearrangements, and checked the results against IGoR. A later analysis scored TCR-TCR, TCR-HLA and TCR-CMV co-occurrence with hypergeometric tests, applying a repertoire-size bias correction to TCR pairs. To estimate false discovery rates, a later analysis permuted the HLA or CMV assignments 20 times. In a later analysis, co-occurring TCRs were grouped with DBSCAN, and TCRdist sequence similarity was added when clustering was performed within HLA-allele-positive subsets. Repertoires with fewer than 30,000 or more than 120,000 public chains were left out of co-occurrence clustering, as were a few repertoires with anomalous nucleotide sharing. In TCRdb, the immuneACCESS table is reduced to in-frame sequences with V and J assigned. These tables do not hold every clone; where another copy was compared, an unresolved V gene accounts for under half, and the others remain unexplained. That table furnishes V, J and clone size, whereas the DNA furnished D and trimming. For this sample the table gives around 100,000 clones, of which around 80% were detected only once. Clones ranked in the top ten supply 2.5% to 3.5% of the sample.

CDR1 and CDR2 were assigned from the germline V gene as SGHRS and YFSETQ. The CDR3 runs 13 residues from the cysteine to the phenylalanine. Only the CDR3 portion is preserved as DNA: 39 bases, with reading frame beginning at the first base. V sheds 3 bases and J sheds 3 bases, leaving 9 bases between their ends. The specimen sequenced was PBMCs. The sequence links TRBV5-1 to TRBJ1-1; TRBD1 is a weak D gene call, 5 bases matching. The receptor's source is a middle-aged woman in good health and CMV-seronegative. The CDR3 protein is CASSSQGDTEAFF. The nucleotides read TGCGCCAGCAGCTCCCAGGGTGACACTGAAGCTTTCTTT. The CDR3 plus the reference TRBV5-1 and TRBJ1-1 genes for the other parts give the full variable domain: KAGVTQTPRYLIKTRGQQVTLSCSPISGHRSVSWYQQTPGQGLQFLFEYFSETQRNKGNFPGRFSGRQFSNSRSEMNVSTLELGDSALYLCASSSQGDTEAFFGQGTRLTVV.